This TCR beta chain was identified during a study of blood T cell repertoires in COVID-19. Study background: The cDNA or gDNA used as material had been derived from T cells, B-cell-depleted T cells, or PBMCs.

Deletions cut 5 bases from V and 5 bases from J, with 19 bases between. The CDR3 consists of 15 residues. Germline-derived CDR1 and CDR2 are MDHEN and SYDVKM. Original analysis: Nucleated cell counts were estimated from reference gene primer amplification. Here immunoSEQ multiplex PCR was the method, and the copy in TCRdb shows in-frame clones only, minus some. That table furnishes V, J and clone size, whereas the DNA furnished D and trimming. The table has 50,000 to 55,000 clones, roughly 87% seen once. The TCR comes from a man in his sixties with active COVID-19. Sample: peripheral blood. The chain has TRBV28 and TRBJ2-7; TRBD2 might be the D (6 bases). In nucleotides, the CDR3 is TGTGCCAGCAGTCCCGATTCCGGGACTTCGGACGAGCAGTACTTC. Its translation is CASSPDSGTSDEQYF. Full variable domain (rest looked up from reference TRBV28 and TRBJ2-7): DVKVTQSSRYLVKRTGEKVFLECVQDMDHENMFWYRQDPGLGLRLIYFSYDVKMKEKGDIPEGYSVSREKKERFSLILESASTNQTSMYLCASSPDSGTSDEQYFGPGTRLTVT.